Presented here are 27 T cell receptor beta chains from one specimen sequenced in a study of radiotherapy plus CTLA-4 blockade in lung cancer. Assay: immunoSEQ multiplex PCR; the TCRdb copy retains only in-frame clones and omits some. This table holds tens of thousands of clones, approximately 80% found once. The sample was peripheral blood, taken from a patient treated with radiotherapy plus ipilimumab. Source of these receptors: a human donor with non-small cell lung cancer who had stable disease on radiotherapy plus ipilimumab.

V and J are TRBV18 and TRBJ2-3; no reliable D call. CDR3 length: 13 amino acids. Germline CDR1 and CDR2: KGHSH and LQKENI. V lost 0 bases and J 4 bases, leaving 5 bases between the germline ends. DNA of the CDR3: TGTGCCAGCTCACCACCGACGTCAGATACGCAGTATTTT. It is translated as CASSPPTSDTQYF.

The chain is built from TRBV5-1 and TRBJ1-2, with 7 bases that match TRBD1. The CDR3 covers 14 residues. Germline V gene lookup returns CDR1 SGHRS and CDR2 YFSETQ. With 3 bases clipped from V and 5 bases from J, the junction kept 7 bases outside the gene matches. The CDR3: CASSYGTDRYGYTF. The CDR3 coding sequence is TGCGCCAGCAGCTACGGGACAGATCGTTATGGCTACACCTTC. The full variable domain, with the rest looked up from reference TRBV5-1 and TRBJ1-2, is KAGVTQTPRYLIKTRGQQVTLSCSPISGHRSVSWYQQTPGQGLQFLFEYFSETQRNKGNFPGRFSGRQFSNSRSEMNVSTLELGDSALYLCASSYGTDRYGYTFGSGTRLTVV.

This rearrangement joins TRBV11-1 to TRBJ2-2, with a possible D match to TRBD2 (5 bases). The CDR3 is made up of 15 amino acids. CDR1 is SGHAT and CDR2 is FQDESV in the germline V gene (reference sequence). Trimming left V 2 bases short and J 4 bases short, with 11 bases between. In DNA form, the CDR3 reads TGTGCCAGCAGCTTAATCATCCGGGGCACCGGGGAGCTGTTTTTT. This sequence encodes CASSLIIRGTGELFF.

The chain employs TRBV7-2 and TRBJ2-7; no clear D gene. CDR1 is SGHTA, CDR2 FQGNSA, per germline. The length of the CDR3 is 14 residues. V lost 1 base and J 0 bases, leaving 7 bases between the germline ends. The CDR3 region is CASSLGQASYEQYF. CDR3 DNA: TGTGCCAGCAGCTTAGGGCAGGCCTCCTACGAGCAGTACTTC.

V gene TRBV2 combines with J gene TRBJ2-1, with D possibly being TRBD2 (6 bases). Germline V lookup: CDR1 SNHLY, CDR2 FYNNEI. Trimming stripped 4 bases from V and 2 bases from J, with 12 bases between. CDR3 length: 15 amino acids. The CDR3 region is CASSVGGAAYNEQFF. The CDR3, as DNA: TGTGCCAGCAGTGTGGGCGGGGCAGCCTACAATGAGCAGTTCTTC.

This clone was counted only a few times. The chain links TRBV2 to TRBJ1-6; D gene ambiguous. Germline V gives CDR1 SNHLY, CDR2 FYNNEI. V lost 4 bases, J lost 5 bases, and 12 bases lay in between. CDR3 length equals 15 residues. The CDR3: CASSGEVPNNSPLHF. The CDR3 region has the DNA TGTGCCAGCAGTGGGGAGGTTCCAAATAATTCACCCCTCCACTTT.

V gene TRBV7-9 combines with J gene TRBJ2-5; D uncertain. The CDR3 runs to 11 residues. CDR1 is SEHNR, CDR2 FQNEAQ, per germline (reference sequence). V was cut by 1 base and J by 5 bases, with 2 bases left in between. The CDR3 spells CASSLDETQYF. The CDR3, as DNA: TGTGCCAGCAGCTTAGATGAGACCCAGTACTTC. Combining the CDR3 with reference TRBV7-9 and TRBJ2-5 gives the whole variable domain DTGVSQNPRHKITKRGQNVTFRCDPISEHNRLYWYRQTLGQGPEFLTYFQNEAQLEKSRLLSDRFSAERPKGSFSTLEIQRTEQGDSAMYLCASSLDETQYFGPGTRLLVL.

This clone was observed a single time. This chain joins TRBV2 and TRBJ2-3, with 14 bases aligning to TRBD2. There are 18 residues in the CDR3. V lost 6 bases, J lost 1 base, and 9 bases stayed unmatched. Germline CDR1 and CDR2: SNHLY and FYNNEI. CDR3 loop: CASRQTSGGAAGTDTQYF. The DNA of the CDR3 is TGTGCCAGCAGACAGACTAGCGGGGGGGCTGCTGGCACAGATACGCAGTATTTT.

The chain employs TRBV28 and TRBJ1-1, with D hard to call. Germline V gene sequence: CDR1 MDHEN, CDR2 SYDVKM. V was trimmed by 7 bases and J by 0 bases, leaving 18 bases between them. The CDR3 sequence is 16 residues long. The CDR3 DNA reads as TGTGCCAGCACCCCCTCCGAGGGTTTAATGAACACTGAAGCTTTCTTT. The encoded protein is CASTPSEGLMNTEAFF.

V and J are TRBV28 and TRBJ1-1; D uncertain. With 6 bases removed from V and 3 bases from J, the gap between germline ends came to 8 bases. CDR1 and CDR2 from the germline V gene are MDHEN and SYDVKM. CDR3 length equals 12 residues. In DNA form, the CDR3 reads TGTGCCAGCAGCTTTGAATACACTGAAGCTTTCTTT. Protein product: CASSFEYTEAFF. Full variable domain (missing parts from reference TRBV28 and TRBJ1-1): DVKVTQSSRYLVKRTGEKVFLECVQDMDHENMFWYRQDPGLGLRLIYFSYDVKMKEKGDIPEGYSVSREKKERFSLILESASTNQTSMYLCASSFEYTEAFFGQGTRLTVV.

The chain uses TRBV2 and TRBJ1-5, with no clear D. CDR3 length equals 15 residues. CDR1 and CDR2 from the germline V gene are SNHLY and FYNNEI. V shed 3 bases and J shed 2 bases, with 11 bases lying between them. This CDR3 is CASSDLGNGNQPQHF. The CDR3 DNA reads as TGTGCCAGCAGTGATCTGGGGAATGGCAATCAGCCCCAGCATTTT.

J is TRBJ1-2 and V is TRBV25-1, with 8 bases fitting TRBD1. The CDR3 totals 12 residues. The V segment lost 2 bases and the J segment 7 bases; nucleotides outside the gene matches: 0. Per germline, CDR1 MGHDK and CDR2 SYGVNS. CDR3 sequence (DNA): TGTGCCAGCAGTGAACAGGGGGCTGGCTACACCTTC. Residues: CASSEQGAGYTF.

The V call is TRBV6-1, the J call TRBJ1-1, with 7 bases identical to TRBD1. J lost 3 bases, V lost 2 bases, and 3 bases had no gene match. From germline, CDR1 is MNHNS and CDR2 SASEGT. CDR3 size: 14 residues. The CDR3 protein is CASSETGEHTEAFF. The CDR3 DNA is TGTGCCAGCAGTGAAACAGGGGAGCACACTGAAGCTTTCTTT.

The V and J genes are TRBV29-1 and TRBJ1-2; TRBD1 matches at 10 bases. V trimming: 8 bases; J trimming: 2 bases; junction bases outside the gene matches: 5. The CDR3 length is 13 residues. Per the germline V gene, CDR1 is SQVTM and CDR2 is ANQGSEA. The CDR3 loop is CSLGTGENYGYTF. CDR3 in DNA: TGCAGCTTGGGGACAGGGGAAAACTATGGCTACACCTTC.

The gene calls are TRBV5-1 and TRBJ2-7; D may match TRBD1 or TRBD2 (7 bases each). From germline, CDR1 is SGHRS and CDR2 YFSETQ. Between the trimmed V and J ends, which lost 4 bases and 4 bases, there was a span of 18 bases. This CDR3 contains 15 residues. The CDR3 coding sequence is TGCGCCAGCAGCCCGGGAGGACAGGTCAAATACGAGCAGTACTTC. Translating it yields CASSPGGQVKYEQYF.

This clone was counted a single time. This rearrangement joins TRBV10-2 to TRBJ2-2; D is ambiguous. Trimming left V 4 bases short and J 1 base short, with 4 bases between. The germline CDR1 and CDR2 sequences are WSHSY and SAAADI. CDR3 length: 13 residues. The CDR3 loop is CASSVQNTGELFF. For the CDR3, the DNA is TGCGCCAGCAGTGTTCAGAACACCGGGGAGCTGTTTTTT.

This chain joins TRBV28 and TRBJ1-2; D gene uncertain. The CDR3 loop spans 14 amino acids. Germline V CDR1 and CDR2: MDHEN, SYDVKM. Trimming shortened V by 4 bases and J by 0 bases, and 9 bases separated the two germline ends. This chain's CDR3 is CASSSAGPNYGYTF. CDR3 nucleotide sequence: TGTGCCAGCAGTTCCGCGGGCCCTAACTATGGCTACACCTTC.

The rearrangement joins TRBV28 to TRBJ2-2, with D possibly matching TRBD1 (5 bases). The germline V gene encodes CDR1 MDHEN and CDR2 SYDVKM. V was cut by 3 bases and J by 4 bases, with 12 bases left in between. The CDR3 sequence is 15 residues long. The CDR3 loop reads CASSFHFDSTGELFF. In nucleotides, the CDR3 is TGTGCCAGCAGTTTTCATTTTGACAGCACCGGGGAGCTGTTTTTT.

The chain has TRBV9 and TRBJ1-5; D remains ambiguous. The ends were cut back, 0 bases at V and 2 bases at J, with 9 bases in the middle. From germline, CDR1 is SGDLS and CDR2 YYNGEE. The CDR3 runs to 15 residues. In DNA, the CDR3 is TGTGCCAGCAGCGTAGGTCCTGTGGGCAATCAGCCCCAGCATTTT. Protein sequence: CASSVGPVGNQPQHF.

The V call is TRBV5-1, the J call TRBJ2-3; 7 bases match TRBD1. CDR3 size: 14 residues. Germline trimming cut 4 bases from V and 2 bases from J; bases unmatched to any gene: 4. Germline values: CDR1 SGHRS, CDR2 YFSETQ. CDR3 sequence (DNA): TGCGCCAGCAGCAGGGACAGCACCACAGATACGCAGTATTTT. Translation: CASSRDSTTDTQYF.

This chain connects TRBV6-1 to TRBJ1-6; no clear D gene. The CDR3 is 13 amino acids. Trimming pared 1 base from V and 9 bases from J, leaving 7 bases between. CDR1 and CDR2 (germline): MNHNS, SASEGT. This chain's CDR3 is CASSEGLFSPLHF. In DNA, the CDR3 is TGTGCCAGCAGTGAAGGCCTTTTTTCACCCCTCCACTTT.

The chain links TRBV4-3 to TRBJ2-2, with D possibly TRBD2 on 5 matching bases. V lost 0 bases to trimming and J lost 5 bases, with 10 bases between them. This CDR3 is built from 15 residues. Germline loops: CDR1 LGHNA, CDR2 YSLEER. The CDR3 DNA follows: TGCGCCAGCAGCCAAGATCCCGGGGTGACCGGGGAGCTGTTTTTT. The encoded protein is CASSQDPGVTGELFF.

This chain joins TRBV14 and TRBJ2-4; D remains unclear. Germline loops: CDR1 SGHDN, CDR2 FVKESK. CDR3 length: 13 amino acids. Trimming removed 4 bases at V and 3 bases at J, with 7 bases between. CDR3 nucleotide sequence: TGTGCCAGCAGCCCCTCCGACAAAAACATTCAGTACTTC. It codes for CASSPSDKNIQYF.

The chain joins TRBV5-4 to TRBJ2-3, with TRBD2 as a possible D gene (6 bases). Germline lookup yields CDR1 SGHNT and CDR2 YYREEE (reference sequence). CDR3 length equals 13 residues. Trimming pared 0 bases from V and 6 bases from J, leaving 8 bases between. This chain's CDR3 is CASSLDTSDTQYF. CDR3 DNA sequence: TGTGCCAGCAGCTTGGATACTAGCGATACGCAGTATTTT.

This clone was found once. The chain uses TRBV30 and TRBJ1-1; D is unresolved. The V end was cut by 0 bases, the J end by 4 bases, with 18 bases between. Germline V gene data show CDR1 as GTSNPN and CDR2 as SVGIG (reference sequence). CDR3 size: 16 residues. In DNA, the CDR3 is TGTGCCTGGAGTGTACTCCCCGGGCCCGCCAGCACTGAAGCTTTCTTT. Translated, it gives CAWSVLPGPASTEAFF. The entire variable domain, with the rest obtained from reference TRBV30 and TRBJ1-1, is as follows: SQTIHQWPATLVQPVGSPLSLECTVEGTSNPNLYWYRQAAGRGLQLLFYSVGIGQISSEVPQNLSASRPQDRQFILSSKKLLLSDSGFYLCAWSVLPGPASTEAFFGQGTRLTVV.

The V gene is TRBV5-6, the J gene TRBJ2-5; TRBD2 is a possible D gene (6 bases). The CDR3 spans 14 residues. The V and J ends lost 6 bases and 0 bases respectively, with 12 bases between them. The germline gives CDR1 SGHDT, CDR2 YYEEEE. CDR3 DNA: TGTGCCAGCACCCTGCGGGGAAACCAAGAGACCCAGTACTTC. As protein: CASTLRGNQETQYF.

As DNA, the CDR3 is TGTGCCAGCAGCTCGACTAGCGGGGGCCACACAGATACGCAGTATTTT. It yields the protein CASSSTSGGHTDTQYF. The rearrangement joins TRBV7-9 to TRBJ2-3; TRBD2 aligns across 12 bases. This CDR3 is 16 amino acids long. The germline CDR1 and CDR2 sequences are SEHNR and FQNEAQ (reference sequence). J was trimmed by 2 bases and V by 4 bases; bases with no gene match: 4. Complete variable domain (other parts from reference TRBV7-9 and TRBJ2-3): DTGVSQNPRHKITKRGQNVTFRCDPISEHNRLYWYRQTLGQGPEFLTYFQNEAQLEKSRLLSDRFSAERPKGSFSTLEIQRTEQGDSAMYLCASSSTSGGHTDTQYFGPGTRLTVL.